This T cell receptor beta chain was documented in a study of radiation and T cells in renal cell carcinoma. Study outcomes and limitations: Without pretreatment biopsies, baseline tumor clonotype presence was undetermined.

Per germline, CDR1 SEHNR and CDR2 FQNEAQ (reference sequence). J was trimmed by 6 bases and V by 5 bases; bases with no gene match: 9. This CDR3 is 15 amino acids long. Generated by immunoSEQ multiplex PCR, the TCRdb table keeps only in-frame clones and is missing some. Of 100,000 to 150,000 clones in the sample, roughly four fifths were seen once. Regarding this clone: Its specificity is unknown.

Time point in this sample: blood 2 weeks post-SBRT. Treatment specified: 15 Gy SBRT to primary tumor, nephrectomy 4 weeks later. Clear cell pathology was present in this patient's renal cell carcinoma. The chain uses TRBV7-9 and TRBJ2-7, with TRBD2 matching over 11 bases. The receptor was isolated from a man over 45 with renal cell carcinoma. The source was blood, collected from a patient whose treatment included radiotherapy and nephrectomy. The CDR3 nucleotides are TGTGCCAGCAGCCCGCCCGGCCTAGCGGGAGGCGAGCAGTACTTC. Translated, it gives CASSPPGLAGGEQYF.